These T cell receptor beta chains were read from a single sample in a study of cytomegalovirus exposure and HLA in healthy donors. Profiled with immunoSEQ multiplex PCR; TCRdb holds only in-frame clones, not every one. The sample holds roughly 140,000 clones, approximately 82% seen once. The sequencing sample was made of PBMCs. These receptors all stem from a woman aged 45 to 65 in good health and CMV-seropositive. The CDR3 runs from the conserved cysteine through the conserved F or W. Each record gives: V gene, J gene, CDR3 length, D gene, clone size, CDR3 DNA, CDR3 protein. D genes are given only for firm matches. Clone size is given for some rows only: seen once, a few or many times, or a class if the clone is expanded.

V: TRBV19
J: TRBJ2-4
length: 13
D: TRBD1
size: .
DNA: TGTGCCAGTAGTACCGGGACAGGGGTCATTCAGTACTTC
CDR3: CASSTGTGVIQYF

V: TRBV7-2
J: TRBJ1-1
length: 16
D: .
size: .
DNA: TGTGCCAGCAGCTTAAGAACAGGGATCCTGAACACTGAAGCTTTCTTT
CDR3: CASSLRTGILNTEAFF

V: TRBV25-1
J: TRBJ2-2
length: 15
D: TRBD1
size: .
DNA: TGTGCCAGCAGTCTCCGACAGGGTGGTACCGGGGAGCTGTTTTTT
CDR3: CASSLRQGGTGELFF

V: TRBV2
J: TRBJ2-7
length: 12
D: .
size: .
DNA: TGTGCCAGCAGTGAATCATCCTACGAGCAGTACTTC
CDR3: CASSESSYEQYF

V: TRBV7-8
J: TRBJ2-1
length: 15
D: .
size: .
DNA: TGTGCCAGCAGCTTAAGTGGACAGAAATACAATGAGCAGTTCTTC
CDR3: CASSLSGQKYNEQFF

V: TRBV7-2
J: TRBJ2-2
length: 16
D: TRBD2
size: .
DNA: TGTGCCAGCAGCTTAGAAGGCGGGGGGAACACCGGGGAGCTGTTTTTT
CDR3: CASSLEGGGNTGELFF

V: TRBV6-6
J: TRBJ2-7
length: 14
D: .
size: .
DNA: TGTGCCAGCAGTTACTCGAGGAGCTCCTACGAGCAGTACTTC
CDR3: CASSYSRSSYEQYF

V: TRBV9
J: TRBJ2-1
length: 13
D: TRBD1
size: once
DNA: TGTGCCAGCAGCGTCCAGGGGGTAAATGAGCAGTTCTTC
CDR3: CASSVQGVNEQFF

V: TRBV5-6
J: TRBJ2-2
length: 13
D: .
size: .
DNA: TGTGCCAGCAGCCGACAGTCCACCGGGGAGCTGTTTTTT
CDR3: CASSRQSTGELFF

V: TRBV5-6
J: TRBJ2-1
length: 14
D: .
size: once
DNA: .
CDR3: CASSFGTGTPRLFF

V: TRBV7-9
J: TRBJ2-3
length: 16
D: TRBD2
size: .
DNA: TGTGCCAGCAGCTTATTAGCGGGGGGTTTCACAGATACGCAGTATTTT
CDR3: CASSLLAGGFTDTQYF

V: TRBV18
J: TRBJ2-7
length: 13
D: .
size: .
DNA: TGTGCCAGCTCACCACCGGGCGCCTACGAGCAGTACTTC
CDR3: CASSPPGAYEQYF

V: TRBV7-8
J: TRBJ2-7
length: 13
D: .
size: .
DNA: TGTGCCAGCAGCTTAGCCGGTGGGGGGGAGCAGTACTTC
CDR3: CASSLAGGGEQYF